This T cell receptor beta chain comes out of a study of T cell repertoires in cytomegalovirus infection. This clonotype was found a few times. What it recognizes is unknown. CDR3 length equals 15 residues. V trimming: 0 bases; J trimming: 3 bases; junction bases outside the gene matches: 2. Per the germline V gene, CDR1 is SGHRS and CDR2 is YFSETQ. TCRdb called the reads again in MiXCR, with one record for every CDR3 protein. Of around 500,000 distinct CDR3 sequences detected, 42% appear once; the ten largest clones hold about 41%. The source is a human donor in good health (CMV status not recorded). Some clones in this sample may be carry-over from other donors' samples. The sample was cultured PBMCs, taken from culture after CMV antigen stimulation. The chain uses TRBV5-1 and TRBJ2-1; 8 bases align to TRBD2. The CDR3 bases are TGCGCCAGCAGCTTGGACGGGGGGGACTACAATGAGCAGTTCTTC. This encodes CASSLDGGDYNEQFF.